The T cell receptor (beta chain) under discussion was sequenced for a study of post-analysis software for immune sequencing data. On the study more broadly: The patients showed relapsing-remitting, secondary progressive and progressive-relapsing multiple sclerosis courses.

CDR1 and CDR2 (germline): LGHNA, YSLEER. The CDR3 runs to 16 residues. Included in the TCR beta cDNA libraries were unique molecular identifiers. TCRdb itself ran the PCR reads through MiXCR, one entry per CDR3 protein. The table lists some 690,000 distinct CDR3 sequences, around 27% of them singletons. A note on this clonotype: What it recognizes is unknown. An end of the junction does not agree with germline; a read error may underlie this.

Study-level results: Compared with controls, patients had more of roughly five TRBV segments, including TRBV5-6, TRBV5-1 and TRBV20-1.

The sample taken for sequencing was blood. This chain joins TRBV4-3 and TRBJ2-1; 10 bases line up with TRBD2. This sequence originates from a girl between 10 and 17 years old with multiple sclerosis. The CDR3 DNA is TGCGCCAGCAGCCAAGTACTAGCGGGAAGATACAATGAGCGGTTCTTC. Translating it yields CASSQVLAGRYNERFF.